This TCR beta chain was retrieved from a study of blood T cell repertoires in COVID-19. On the study more broadly: COVID-19 samples, acute and convalescent, were from the United States, Italy and Spain.

The germline V gene has CDR1 SEHNR and CDR2 FQNEAQ (reference sequence). V lost 5 bases, J lost 8 bases, and 13 bases lay in between. The CDR3 has 13 amino acids. Participants were placed into cohorts based on the clinical history they reported. In the original analysis: Amplification from reference gene primers served as the basis for estimated nucleated cell counts. Measured with immunoSEQ multiplex PCR; TCRdb has only the in-frame clones, and not every one. The V and J calls and clone size are taken from that table; D and trimming were inferred from the DNA. The profile shows fewer than 500,000 clones, approximately 86% of them singletons.

This sequence originates from a woman aged 18 to 35 who had recovered from COVID-19. The chain joins TRBV7-9 to TRBJ2-1; TRBD2 might be the D (7 bases). Sequenced sample: PBMCs or T cells enriched from blood (not recorded which). The CDR3 loop is CASSRGGAHEQFF. The CDR3 DNA sequence: TGTGCCAGCAGCCGAGGGGGGGCGCATGAGCAGTTCTTC.